The present T cell receptor beta chain was sequenced within a study of T cell responses to AZD1222 COVID-19 vaccine. Points from the study as a whole: In a largely white British group with more females than males, clonal diversity was possibly underestimated. Dominant at 160-218 and 743-854, vaccine-associated CD4 TCRs also spanned spike.

Comment on this clone: The antigen remains undetermined.

Profiled with immunoSEQ multiplex PCR; TCRdb holds only in-frame clones, not every one. The table records about 110,000 clones, 88% of them present only once. V was trimmed by 6 bases and J by 7 bases, leaving 10 bases between them. This CDR3 region has 11 residues. Germline-derived CDR1 and CDR2 are ENHRY and SYGVKD. Sample: peripheral blood, taken on day 0 of MenACWY control vaccination. This TCR was recovered from an adult in good health. J is TRBJ2-7 and V is TRBV10-3; D may be TRBD2 (5 bases). The chain's CDR3 is CAIRVGDEQYF. In nucleotides, the CDR3 is TGTGCCATCAGAGTCGGGGATGAGCAGTACTTC.